This TCR beta chain was identified in a study of blood T cell repertoires in COVID-19 (dated by TCRdb to 2019 to 2021). Looking at the study overall: The collaborator samples originated in the United States, Italy and Spain and spanned the acute and convalescent phases of COVID-19. The prospective study material was composed of cDNA or gDNA derived from T cells, B-cell-depleted T cells, or PBMCs. The dataset comprised deeply sampled blood TCRbeta repertoires from subjects exposed to, actively infected with, or recovered from COVID-19. The repertoires were released in a freely available public database meant as a resource for research on the immune response to SARS-CoV-2. The samples were drawn from two sources: the first 160 participants of the ongoing ImmuneRACE study, and 1,000 to 1,500 subjects contributed by 6 global collaborators. A de-identified subject ID, COVID-19 status, age in years and sex were almost always included in the sample metadata. Where available, HLA class I and class II types were obtained from metadata supplied by the sample provider rather than from assay-based typing. Points the paper makes about the study in general: Clinical and demographic metadata were provided uncurated, with the amount varying by source and participant.

The immunoSEQ Assay, a bias-controlled multiplex PCR, was used to amplify TCRbeta CDR3 regions from genomic DNA. The study's own analysis went as follows. The number of nucleated cells in each sample was estimated by amplification of reference gene primers within the assay. To quantify the absolute abundance of each unique TCRbeta CDR3 rearrangement, sequence reads were collapsed and filtered. For each sample, productive Simpson clonality was calculated as the square root of Simpson's diversity index over productive rearrangements. Here the immuneACCESS table is served through TCRdb, limited to in-frame sequences with V and J called. Missing clones are a known gap in these copies; in checked studies unresolved V genes cover under half, and the rest lacks a known reason. D and trimming come from the DNA, and the V and J calls and clone size come from that table. This sample comprises around 130,000 clones, 84% of them detected only once. Of the sample, about 13% falls within the top ten clones.

The collaborating institutions used their own protocols to collect whole blood in K2EDTA tubes. Collaborator samples were shipped for TCRbeta analysis as frozen whole blood, isolated PBMCs, or DNA extracted from either sample type. This clone came up once. Its antigen has not been determined. Base qualities are not at hand, and no much larger clone is one base apart. The source is a human donor in a cohort sampled during active COVID-19. Input material: peripheral blood.

In nucleotide form, the sequence is TGTGCCAGCAGGCAGGGGGATAATTCACCCCTCCACTTT. This yields the protein CASRQGDNSPLHF. The rearrangement combines TRBV25-1 with TRBJ1-6; the central 7 bases match TRBD1. Looking up the germline V gene yields CDR1 MGHDK and CDR2 SYGVNS. Trimming takes 6 bases off V and 5 bases off J; junction bases not matched to a gene: 1. The CDR3, cysteine through phenylalanine, is 13 amino acids long. The CDR3 DNA has 39 bases and is translated from base 1.